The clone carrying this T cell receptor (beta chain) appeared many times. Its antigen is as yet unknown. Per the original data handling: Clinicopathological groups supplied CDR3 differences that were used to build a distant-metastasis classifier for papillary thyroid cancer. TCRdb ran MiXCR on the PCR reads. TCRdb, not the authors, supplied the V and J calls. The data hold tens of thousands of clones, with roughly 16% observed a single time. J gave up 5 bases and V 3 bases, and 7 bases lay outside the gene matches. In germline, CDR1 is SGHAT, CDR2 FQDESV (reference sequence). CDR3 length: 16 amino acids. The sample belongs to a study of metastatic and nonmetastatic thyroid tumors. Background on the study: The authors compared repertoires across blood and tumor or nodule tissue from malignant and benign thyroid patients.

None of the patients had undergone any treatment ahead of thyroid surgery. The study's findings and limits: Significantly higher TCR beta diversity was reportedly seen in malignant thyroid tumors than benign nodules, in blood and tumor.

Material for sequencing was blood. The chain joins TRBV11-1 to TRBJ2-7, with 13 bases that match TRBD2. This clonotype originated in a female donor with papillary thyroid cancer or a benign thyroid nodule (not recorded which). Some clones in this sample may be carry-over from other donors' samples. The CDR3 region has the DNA TGTGCCAGCAGCTTGCCAGGACTAGCGGGAGTCAACGAGCAGTACTTC. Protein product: CASSLPGLAGVNEQYF.